The clone carrying this T cell receptor (beta chain) was observed a handful of times. What it binds is unknown. These data belong to a study of cytomegalovirus exposure and HLA in healthy donors. Background on the study: Researchers found that about 82% of just under 400 genotyped donors fell within the Caucasian-associated ancestry cluster. Points from the study as a whole: A later analysis showed that HLA-associated TCR beta chains had undergone more clonal expansion than equally common others.

The PCR was carried out with 60 Vbeta primers and 13 Jbeta primers. Using immunoSEQ multiplex PCR, the repertoire was profiled, and TCRdb retains in-frame clones only, with some absent. The sample carries some 150,000 clones, 64% recorded once. Per the germline V gene, CDR1 is SGHTA and CDR2 is FQGNSA. CDR3 size: 15 residues. V gave up 5 bases and J gave up 1 base; unmatched junction bases: 7. The receptor was isolated from a woman aged 30 to 39 in good health and CMV-seropositive. The J gene is TRBJ1-2, the V gene TRBV7-2, with 7 positions matching TRBD1. The sequencing sample was made of PBMCs. CDR3 sequence reads: CASSPGQILNYGYTF. For the CDR3, the DNA is TGTGCCAGCAGCCCGGGACAGATACTTAACTATGGCTACACCTTC. Based on the CDR3 plus reference TRBV7-2 and TRBJ1-2, the full variable domain is GAGVSQSPSNKVTEKGKDVELRCDPISGHTALYWYRQSLGQGLEFLIYFQGNSAPDKSGLPSDRFSAERTGGSVSTLTIQRTQQEDSAVYLCASSPGQILNYGYTFGSGTRLTVV.